Given below is one T cell receptor (beta chain) in context. This record comes from a study of blood T cell repertoires in COVID-19. Study processing details: How many nucleated cells were present was estimated from reference gene primer amplification. The assay was immunoSEQ multiplex PCR, and TCRdb's table has in-frame clones only and misses some. That table furnishes V, J and clone size, whereas the DNA furnished D and trimming. This table holds approximately 200,000 clones, about 87% found once. The study recruited people aged roughly 18 to 100 years across 24 US areas. Recovered status applied to Cohort 3 donors who had two consecutive negative PCRs. It also applied to those with clearance or with symptom resolution. The CDR3 contains 15 residues. Germline V lookup: CDR1 MNHEY, CDR2 SMNVEV (reference sequence). Deletions cut 2 bases from V and 5 bases from J, with 15 bases between.

The TCR sequence derives from a man aged 30 to 39 who had recovered from COVID-19. Material for sequencing was PBMCs or T cells enriched from blood (not recorded which). The rearrangement links TRBV27 to TRBJ1-1; tentative D call: TRBD1 (5 bases). CDR3 sequence: CASSLILRVGTEAFF. CDR3 DNA: TGTGCCAGCAGTTTAATTCTCAGGGTTGGGACTGAAGCTTTCTTT.